Each of the 5 T cell receptor beta chains below was sequenced from the same sample in a study of beta chain features in type 1 diabetes. Whole-study findings and limits: Among all four CD4+ subsets, Type 1 diabetes patients had TCRB CDR3s that were moderately but significantly shorter.

Which antigens these TCRs recognize remains unknown. Every bit of the isolated RNA underwent reverse transcription, so sequencing read expressed TCRB transcripts. Measured with immunoSEQ multiplex PCR; TCRdb has only the in-frame clones, and not every one. The sample holds more than 95,000 clones; around 16% are singletons and the top ten take around 2.5%. The sequenced sample was central memory CD4+ T cells from blood. These receptors were obtained from a man younger than 30 with type 1 diabetes.

This clone was seen a few times. This CDR3 reads CASSSSRFPEAFF. The CDR3 DNA reads as TGCGCCAGCAGCTCCAGCAGGTTCCCTGAAGCTTTCTTT. V gene TRBV5-1 combines with J gene TRBJ1-1; D is unresolved. Germline V CDR1 and CDR2: SGHRS, YFSETQ. Trimming stripped 3 bases from V and 6 bases from J, with 12 bases between. This CDR3 spans 13 amino acids.

V gene TRBV20-1 combines with J gene TRBJ2-7, with D uncertain. V lost 5 bases, J lost 1 base, and 6 bases lay in between. This CDR3 is built from 11 residues. The germline gives CDR1 DFQATT, CDR2 SNEGSKA (reference sequence). The CDR3 DNA reads TGCAGTGCTTACAAATCCTACGAGCAGTACTTC. Protein product: CSAYKSYEQYF.

Only a few counts were recorded for this clone. The chain carries TRBV7-2 and TRBJ2-3; TRBD2 matches 8 bases. The trim removed 5 bases at V and 5 bases at J, leaving 12 bases unmatched. There are 16 residues in the CDR3. Per germline, CDR1 SGHTA and CDR2 FQGNSA. CDR3 loop: CASSRFGAGVKDTQYF. The CDR3 DNA sequence: TGTGCCAGCAGCCGTTTTGGAGCGGGGGTTAAAGATACGCAGTATTTT.

A few counts support this clone. The rearrangement joins TRBV7-2 to TRBJ2-5; TRBD2 matches 12 bases. CDR3 length: 18 amino acids. J lost 5 bases, V lost 0 bases, and 10 bases had no gene match. CDR1 and CDR2 (germline): SGHTA, FQGNSA. As DNA, the CDR3 is TGTGCCAGCAGCTTAGCGAGGACTAGCGGGGCCCCGAGGGAGACCCAGTACTTC. It codes for CASSLARTSGAPRETQYF.

The V and J genes are TRBV13 and TRBJ1-1; unclear D gene. The CDR3 contains 14 residues. Germline V CDR1 and CDR2: PRHDT, FYEKMQ (reference sequence). Trimming left V 5 bases short and J 4 bases short, with 14 bases between. CDR3 sequence reads: CASSRGGIGTEAFF. The CDR3 DNA reads TGTGCCAGCAGCAGAGGAGGGATTGGCACTGAAGCTTTCTTT.